One sample yielded the 4 T cell receptor beta chains listed below, sequenced in a study of STAT5B mutations in CD4+ large granular lymphocyte leukemia. Generated by immunoSEQ multiplex PCR, the TCRdb table keeps only in-frame clones and is missing some. Of roughly 23,000 clones listed, 82% are singletons. The source material was CD4+ T cells from blood buffy coats. The receptors derive from a human donor in good health.

The chain employs TRBV5-1 and TRBJ2-3; D remains ambiguous. CDR3 length equals 12 residues. CDR1 is SGHRS, CDR2 YFSETQ, per germline. V was shortened by 4 bases and J by 5 bases, with 8 bases between the two germline ends. The CDR3 DNA follows: TGCGCCAGCAGCCCGAAGGGAGATACGCAGTATTTT. Translated, it gives CASSPKGDTQYF.

The gene calls are TRBV30 and TRBJ2-5; D is possibly TRBD1 (5 bases). Trimming removed 3 bases at V and 5 bases at J, with 13 bases between. Germline-derived CDR1 and CDR2 are GTSNPN and SVGIG (reference sequence). The CDR3 extends over 13 amino acids. CDR3: CAWSGQTRETQYF. The CDR3 bases are TGTGCCTGGAGCGGACAAACCCGGGAGACCCAGTACTTC.

This rearrangement joins TRBV6-4 to TRBJ2-1; 8 bases line up with TRBD2. The germline V gene has CDR1 MRHNA and CDR2 SNTAGT. This CDR3 is 15 amino acids long. Trimming removed 0 bases from V and 8 bases from J; junction bases left unmatched: 6. This chain's CDR3 is CASSDSGTRPHEQFF. The CDR3 coding sequence is TGTGCCAGCAGTGACTCCGGGACTAGGCCCCATGAGCAGTTCTTC.

J is TRBJ2-5 and V is TRBV5-1; weak D call: TRBD2 (6 bases). Near its end, the DNA agrees better with TRBJ2-7, so the J call may be wrong. Looked up from germline, CDR1 is SGHRS and CDR2 is YFSETQ. This CDR3 contains 14 residues. In DNA, the CDR3 is TGCGCCAGCAGCTTGGGACGGGAGTCTGGCGAGCAGTACTTC. Its translation: CASSLGRESGEQYF.